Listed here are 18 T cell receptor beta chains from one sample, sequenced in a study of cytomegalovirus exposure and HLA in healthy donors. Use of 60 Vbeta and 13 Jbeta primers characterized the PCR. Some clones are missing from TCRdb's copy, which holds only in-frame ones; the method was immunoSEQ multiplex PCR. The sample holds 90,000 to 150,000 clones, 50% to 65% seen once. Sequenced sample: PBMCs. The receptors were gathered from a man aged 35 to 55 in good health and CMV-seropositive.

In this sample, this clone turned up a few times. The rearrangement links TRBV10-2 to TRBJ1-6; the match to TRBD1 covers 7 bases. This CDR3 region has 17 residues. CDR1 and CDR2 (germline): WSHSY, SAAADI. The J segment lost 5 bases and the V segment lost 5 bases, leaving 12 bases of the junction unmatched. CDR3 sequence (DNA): TGCGCCAGCAGTTCGATCCGGACAGGTCTGAATAATTCACCCCTCCACTTT. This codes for CASSSIRTGLNNSPLHF.

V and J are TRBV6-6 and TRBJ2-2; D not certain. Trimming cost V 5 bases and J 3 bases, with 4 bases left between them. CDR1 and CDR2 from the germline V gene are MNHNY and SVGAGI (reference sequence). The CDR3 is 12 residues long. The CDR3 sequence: CASSPYTGELFF. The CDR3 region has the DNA TGTGCCAGCAGTCCTTACACCGGGGAGCTGTTTTTT.

The CDR3 loop reads CASGADSDNSPLHF. CDR3 nucleotides: TGTGCTAGTGGTGCGGACAGCGATAATTCACCCCTCCACTTT. This rearrangement joins TRBV12-5 to TRBJ1-6, with D perhaps TRBD1 (6 bases). The ends were cut back, 5 bases at V and 5 bases at J, with 10 bases in the middle. Germline V gene sequence: CDR1 LGHNT, CDR2 FRNRAP. This CDR3 has 14 residues.

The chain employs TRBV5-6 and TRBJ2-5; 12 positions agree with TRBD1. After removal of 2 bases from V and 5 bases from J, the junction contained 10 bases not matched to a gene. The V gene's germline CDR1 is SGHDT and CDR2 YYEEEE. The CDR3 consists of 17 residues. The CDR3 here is CASSLLRDRGRRETQYF. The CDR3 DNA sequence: TGTGCCAGCAGCTTACTCCGGGACAGGGGGCGCAGGGAGACCCAGTACTTC.

Here the CDR3 reads CASSSSQGTTEAFF. In DNA form, the CDR3 reads TGTGCCAGCAGCTCAAGCCAGGGGACCACTGAAGCTTTCTTT. The genes are TRBV7-3 and TRBJ1-1, with a weak D call TRBD1 (6 bases). CDR3 length: 14 amino acids. CDR1 and CDR2 from the germline V gene are SGHTA and FQGTGA. Between the trimmed V and J ends, which lost 4 bases and 4 bases, there was a span of 13 bases.

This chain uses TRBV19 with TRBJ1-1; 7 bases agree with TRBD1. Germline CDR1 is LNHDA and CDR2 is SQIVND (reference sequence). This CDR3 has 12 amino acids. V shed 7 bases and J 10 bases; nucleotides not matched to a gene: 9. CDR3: CASTLVQGRAFF. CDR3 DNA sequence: TGTGCCAGTACCCTAGTACAGGGGCGAGCTTTCTTT.

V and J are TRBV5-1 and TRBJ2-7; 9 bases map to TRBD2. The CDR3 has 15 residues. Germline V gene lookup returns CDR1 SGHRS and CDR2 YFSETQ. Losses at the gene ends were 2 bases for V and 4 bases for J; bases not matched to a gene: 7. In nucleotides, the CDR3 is TGCGCCAGCAGCTTTCTAGCGGGGCCCAGTTACGAGCAGTACTTC. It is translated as CASSFLAGPSYEQYF. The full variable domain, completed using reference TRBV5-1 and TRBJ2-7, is KAGVTQTPRYLIKTRGQQVTLSCSPISGHRSVSWYQQTPGQGLQFLFEYFSETQRNKGNFPGRFSGRQFSNSRSEMNVSTLELGDSALYLCASSFLAGPSYEQYFGPGTRLTVT.

In DNA, the CDR3 is TGTGCCAGCAGTTTATATTATGCAGGGAGCGGGGGGACTTACAATCAGCCCCAGCATTTT. Its translation is CASSLYYAGSGGTYNQPQHF. This chain joins TRBV27 and TRBJ1-5, with D maybe TRBD1 (5 bases). CDR3 size: 20 residues. Germline V gene sequence: CDR1 MNHEY, CDR2 SMNVEV (reference sequence). Between the trimmed V and J ends, which lost 1 base and 3 bases, there was a span of 25 bases.

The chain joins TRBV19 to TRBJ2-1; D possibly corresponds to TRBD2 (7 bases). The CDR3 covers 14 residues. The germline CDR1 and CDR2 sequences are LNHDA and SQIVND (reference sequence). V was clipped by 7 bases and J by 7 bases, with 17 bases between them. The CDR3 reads CASNIPGGPNEQFF. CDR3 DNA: TGTGCCAGTAATATCCCCGGGGGGCCAAATGAGCAGTTCTTC.

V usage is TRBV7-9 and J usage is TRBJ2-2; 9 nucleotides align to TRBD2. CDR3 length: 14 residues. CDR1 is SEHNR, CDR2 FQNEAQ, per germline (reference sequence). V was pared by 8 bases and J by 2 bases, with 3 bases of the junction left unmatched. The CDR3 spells CASRLAANTGELFF. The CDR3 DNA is TGTGCCAGCCGACTAGCGGCAAACACCGGGGAGCTGTTTTTT.

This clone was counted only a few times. The CDR3 DNA is TGTGCCAGCAGTGGGGACAGGGTGGGCGAGCAGTACTTC. It translates to CASSGDRVGEQYF. The V and J genes are TRBV6-1 and TRBJ2-7, with 9 bases aligning to TRBD1. Trimming cost V 4 bases and J 6 bases; bases outside gene matches: 4. CDR1 and CDR2 (germline): MNHNS, SASEGT. The length of the CDR3 is 13 residues.

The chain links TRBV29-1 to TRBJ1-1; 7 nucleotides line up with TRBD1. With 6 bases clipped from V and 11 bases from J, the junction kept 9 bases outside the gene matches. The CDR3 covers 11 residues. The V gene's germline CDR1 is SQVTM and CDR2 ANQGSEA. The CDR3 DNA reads TGCAGCGTCGGTGACAGGGTTATGGCTTTCTTT. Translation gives CSVGDRVMAFF.

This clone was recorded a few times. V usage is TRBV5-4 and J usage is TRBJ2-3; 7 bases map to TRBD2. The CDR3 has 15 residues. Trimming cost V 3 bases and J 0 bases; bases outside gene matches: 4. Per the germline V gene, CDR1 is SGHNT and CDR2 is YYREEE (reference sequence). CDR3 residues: CASSSFSGSTDTQYF. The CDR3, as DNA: TGTGCCAGCAGCTCATTTAGCGGGAGCACAGATACGCAGTATTTT.

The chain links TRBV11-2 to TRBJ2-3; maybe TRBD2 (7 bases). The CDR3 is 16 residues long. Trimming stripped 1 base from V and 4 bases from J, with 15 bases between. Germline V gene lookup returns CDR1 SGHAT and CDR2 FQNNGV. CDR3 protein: CASSLVGGAVADTQYF. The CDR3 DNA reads TGTGCCAGCAGCTTAGTTGGGGGGGCAGTCGCAGATACGCAGTATTTT.

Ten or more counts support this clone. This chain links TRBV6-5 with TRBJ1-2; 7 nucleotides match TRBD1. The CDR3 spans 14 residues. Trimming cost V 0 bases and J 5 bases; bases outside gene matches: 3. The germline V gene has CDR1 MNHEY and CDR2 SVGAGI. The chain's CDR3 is CASSYSSRGYGYTF. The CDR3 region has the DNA TGTGCCAGCAGTTACTCGTCCAGGGGGTATGGCTACACCTTC.

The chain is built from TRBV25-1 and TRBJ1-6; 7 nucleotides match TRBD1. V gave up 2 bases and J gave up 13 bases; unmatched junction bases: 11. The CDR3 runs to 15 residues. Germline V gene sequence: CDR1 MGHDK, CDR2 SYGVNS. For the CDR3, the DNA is TGTGCCAGCAGTGAACGGGGCAGGGGGGTCGTGCCCCTCCACTTT. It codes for CASSERGRGVVPLHF.

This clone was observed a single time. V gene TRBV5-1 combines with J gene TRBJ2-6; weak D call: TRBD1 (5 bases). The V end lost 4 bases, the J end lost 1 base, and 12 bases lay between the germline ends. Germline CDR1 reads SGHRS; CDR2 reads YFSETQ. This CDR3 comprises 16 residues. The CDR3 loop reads CASSVNRQSGANVLTF. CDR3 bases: TGCGCCAGCAGCGTGAATCGACAGTCTGGGGCCAACGTCCTGACTTTC.

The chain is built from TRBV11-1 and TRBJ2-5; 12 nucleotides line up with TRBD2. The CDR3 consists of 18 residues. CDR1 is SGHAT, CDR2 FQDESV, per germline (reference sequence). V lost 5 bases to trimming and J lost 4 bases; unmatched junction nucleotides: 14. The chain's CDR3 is CASSRTSGAVETLETQYF. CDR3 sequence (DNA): TGTGCCAGCAGCCGGACTAGCGGGGCGGTTGAGACATTAGAGACCCAGTACTTC.